This T cell receptor (beta chain) was recovered during a study of blood T cell repertoires in COVID-19. Study-level background: T cells, B-cell-depleted T cells, or PBMCs provided the cDNA or gDNA that served as material.

Here immunoSEQ multiplex PCR was the method, and the copy in TCRdb shows in-frame clones only, minus some. The sample records under 250,000 clones, roughly 85% being singletons. The CDR3 totals 17 residues. CDR1 SNHLY and CDR2 FYNNEI come from the germline V gene. V shed 4 bases, J shed 1 base, and the junction held 6 bases outside the gene matches. Sequenced input: peripheral blood. V and J are TRBV2 and TRBJ1-5; 11 nucleotides agree with TRBD1. The origin of this receptor is a woman aged 70 to 79 with active or convalescent COVID-19. The CDR3 DNA follows: TGTGCCAGCAGTGCCCGGACAGGGGGCATCAGCAATCAGCCCCAGCATTTT. Translating it yields CASSARTGGISNQPQHF.